This is a list of T cell receptor beta chains from one sample in a study of shared clonotypes between healthy human individuals. Data came from immunoSEQ multiplex PCR; TCRdb stores just in-frame clones and leaves some out. The sample lists a few million clones; 93% were seen once. The sequenced material came from naive CD8+ T cells from PBMCs. The receptors stem from a man aged 18 to 29 in good health. Some clones in this sample may be carry-over from other donors' samples. The CDR3 runs from the conserved cysteine through the conserved F or W. The D gene is left open where the match is weak. Not all rows give a size; the values are once, few, many and, for expanded clones, a class.

abundance: once; v_gene: TRBV25-1; d_gene: .; j_gene: TRBJ2-7; CDR3nt: TGTGCCAGCAGTCCAATTTATAGAACCTACGAGCAGTACTTC; CDR3aa: CASSPIYRTYEQYF
abundance: .; v_gene: TRBV21-1; d_gene: .; j_gene: TRBJ2-7; CDR3nt: TGTGCCAGCAGAGGAATACGGAGAGGCCAGGTCCGCTACGAGCAGTACTTC; CDR3aa: CASRGIRRGQVRYEQYF
abundance: .; v_gene: TRBV27; d_gene: .; j_gene: TRBJ1-5; CDR3nt: TGTGCCAGCAGTCCAAGAGAGATGAATCAGCCCCAGCATTTT; CDR3aa: CASSPREMNQPQHF
abundance: .; v_gene: TRBV29-1; d_gene: .; j_gene: TRBJ2-2; CDR3nt: TGCAGCGTTGCCAGGGCGAACACCGGGGAGCTGTTTTTT; CDR3aa: CSVARANTGELFF
abundance: .; v_gene: TRBV7-9; d_gene: .; j_gene: TRBJ1-3; CDR3nt: TGTGCCAGCAGCTTTCCTGGGCCGACTTCTGGAAACACCATATATTTT; CDR3aa: CASSFPGPTSGNTIYF
abundance: .; v_gene: TRBV27; d_gene: .; j_gene: TRBJ2-7; CDR3nt: TGTGCCAGCAGCCACGGGGCTACCTACGAGCAGTACTTC; CDR3aa: CASSHGATYEQYF
abundance: .; v_gene: TRBV28; d_gene: TRBD2; j_gene: TRBJ2-7; CDR3nt: TGTGCCAGCAGTCCTACCGGACTAGCGCGCGAGCAGTACTTC; CDR3aa: CASSPTGLAREQYF
abundance: .; v_gene: TRBV5-4; d_gene: .; j_gene: TRBJ2-2; CDR3nt: TGTGCCAGCAGCCACAGGGTGGACACCGGGGAGCTGTTTTTT; CDR3aa: CASSHRVDTGELFF
abundance: .; v_gene: TRBV5-4; d_gene: .; j_gene: TRBJ2-1; CDR3nt: TGTGCCAGCAGGGTGGGACTCCGTAATGGGCCTGAGGAGCAGTTCTTC; CDR3aa: CASRVGLRNGPEEQFF
abundance: once; v_gene: TRBV9; d_gene: .; j_gene: TRBJ2-2; CDR3nt: TGTGCCAGCAGCGCCACAGGGCGGGGGGAGCTGTTTTTT; CDR3aa: CASSATGRGELFF
abundance: .; v_gene: TRBV6-5; d_gene: TRBD2; j_gene: TRBJ2-1; CDR3nt: TGTGCCAGCAGTTACTCGATGGTACTAGCGGCTAATGAGCAGTTCTTC; CDR3aa: CASSYSMVLAANEQFF
abundance: .; v_gene: TRBV27; d_gene: .; j_gene: TRBJ2-2; CDR3nt: TGTGCCAGCAGTCCGCTTGCTGCAAAGTGGAACACCGGGGAGCTGTTTTTT; CDR3aa: CASSPLAAKWNTGELFF
abundance: .; v_gene: TRBV9; d_gene: .; j_gene: TRBJ1-1; CDR3nt: TGTGCCAGCAGCGTGTCGACAGATATGAACACTGAAGCTTTCTTT; CDR3aa: CASSVSTDMNTEAFF
abundance: .; v_gene: TRBV27; d_gene: TRBD2; j_gene: TRBJ2-1; CDR3nt: TGTGCCAGCAGGACGGGACTAGCGATCTCCTACAATGAGCAGTTCTTC; CDR3aa: CASRTGLAISYNEQFF